Listed below are T cell receptor beta chains from one sample, sequenced in a study of T cell clonotyping in hematopoietic cell transplantation. Measured with immunoSEQ multiplex PCR; TCRdb has only the in-frame clones, and not every one. Here the sample spans approximately 2,000 clones, around 79% being singletons. Here the sequenced sample was peripheral blood mononuclear cells, taken 30 days after allogeneic stem cell transplant. The receptors were gathered from a male patient between 50 and 60 years old who had an allogeneic stem cell transplant from an unrelated donor, so the T cells may come from the graft donor. Some clones in this sample may be carry-over from other donors' samples. Each CDR3 is given with its conserved first and last residue. D genes are given only for firm matches. Not every row has a clone size; where given, it reads once, few, many or a size class.

>TRBV4-3|TRBJ1-5|few|-
CASSQDPTGKQPQHF
TGCGCCAGCAGCCAAGACCCAACAGGGAAACAGCCCCAGCATTTT
>TRBV25-1|TRBJ2-1|-|TRBD2
CASGGVLAGPFGEQFF
TGTGCCAGTGGGGGGGTACTAGCGGGACCCTTTGGTGAGCAGTTCTTC
>TRBV9|TRBJ2-7|-|TRBD2
CASSSAGGDYEQYF
TGTGCCAGCAGCTCAGCGGGAGGGGACTACGAGCAGTACTTC
>TRBV27|TRBJ2-2|-|TRBD2
CASRPWLAGGYTGELFF
TGTGCCAGCAGACCGTGGTTAGCGGGGGGATACACCGGGGAGCTGTTTTTT
>TRBV7-9|TRBJ2-1|-|-
CASSSGQAYNEQFF
TGTGCCAGCAGCTCGGGACAAGCCTACAATGAGCAGTTCTTC
>TRBV4-1|TRBJ2-7|-|TRBD2
CASSQRSGGGYEQYF
TGCGCCAGCAGCCAAAGATCTGGGGGGGGCTACGAGCAGTACTTC
>TRBV7-9|TRBJ1-4|-|TRBD1
CASSLVGTGAVNEKLFF
TGTGCCAGCAGCTTAGTTGGGACAGGGGCCGTTAATGAAAAACTGTTTTTT
>TRBV6-5|TRBJ2-7|-|TRBD1
CASSLDRDYEQYF
TGTGCCAGCAGTTTGGACAGGGACTACGAGCAGTACTTC
>TRBV13|TRBJ2-3|-|TRBD2
CASSSSSGGATDTQYF
TGTGCCAGCAGCTCGTCTAGCGGGGGGGCCACAGATACGCAGTATTTT
>TRBV10-3|TRBJ2-1|-|-
CAISDGGQFNEQFF
TGTGCCATCAGTGATGGAGGGCAGTTCAATGAGCAGTTCTTC
>TRBV19|TRBJ2-1|-|-
CASSSGRERNEQFF
TGTGCCAGTAGTTCGGGACGGGAGAGAAATGAGCAGTTCTTC
>TRBV7-2|TRBJ1-5|-|-
CASSLGSQPQHF
TGTGCCAGCAGCTTAGGGAGTCAGCCCCAGCATTTT
>TRBV11-2|TRBJ2-7|-|TRBD2
CASSSDGGTYEQYF
TGTGCCAGCAGCTCTGACGGGGGGACCTACGAGCAGTACTTC
>TRBV27|TRBJ1-1|-|-
CASSLPPPNTEAFF
TGTGCCAGCAGCCTCCCACCCCCGAACACTGAAGCCTTCTTT
>TRBV27|TRBJ2-7|-|-
CASSSVGYEQYF
TGTGCCAGCAGTTCGGTAGGGTACGAGCAGTACTTC
>TRBV6-6|TRBJ2-5|-|TRBD2
CATRGGGGETQYF
TGTGCCACCCGTGGGGGGGGTGGAGAGACCCAGTACTTC
>TRBV7-2|TRBJ2-2|-|-
CASGGGYTGELFF
TGTGCCAGCGGAGGGGGGTACACCGGGGAGCTGTTTTTT
>TRBV6-1|TRBJ2-7|-|-
CASSEGTAYEQYF
TGTGCCAGCAGTGAAGGGACAGCCTACGAGCAGTACTTC
>TRBV11-2|TRBJ2-5|once|-
CASSSAGPSETQYF
TGTGCCAGCAGCTCGGCGGGGCCCTCGGAGACCCAGTACTTC
>TRBV7-9|TRBJ1-4|-|-
CASSPWAGAAANEKLFF
TGTGCCAGCAGCCCGTGGGCAGGGGCAGCGGCTAATGAAAAACTGTTTTTT
>TRBV6-1|TRBJ1-1|-|-
CASTVNTEAFF
TGTGCCAGCACCGTGAACACTGAAGCTTTCTTT
>TRBV10-1|TRBJ2-7|-|-
CASSNQALGPYEQYF
TGCGCCAGCAGCAACCAGGCCCTGGGGCCCTACGAGCAGTACTTC
>TRBV13|TRBJ2-7|few|-
CASSLGGFSYEQYF
TGTGCCAGCAGCTTAGGCGGGTTCTCCTACGAGCAGTACTTC
>TRBV7-2|TRBJ2-2|-|-
CASSLEVGTPGELFF
TGTGCCAGCAGCTTAGAGGTGGGAACACCCGGGGAGCTGTTTTTT
>TRBV13|TRBJ2-7|-|-
CASSLGGFSYEQYF
TGTGCCAGCAGCTTAGGCGGGTTCTCCTACGAGCAGTACTTC
>TRBV11-2|TRBJ1-4|-|-
CASSLFQGGVNEKLFF
TGTGCCAGCAGCTTATTCCAGGGAGGTGTTAATGAAAAACTGTTTTTT
>TRBV7-9|TRBJ1-5|-|-
CASSLGEGAHQPQHF
TGTGCCAGCAGCTTAGGTGAAGGGGCCCATCAGCCCCAGCATTTT
>TRBV4-3|TRBJ2-3|-|-
CASSRQADTQYF
TGCGCCAGCAGCCGACAGGCAGATACGCAGTATTTT
>TRBV2|TRBJ2-7|few|TRBD2
CASSPSGATSNGSEQYF
TGTGCCAGCTCTCCAAGCGGGGCGACTAGCAACGGTTCCGAGCAGTACTTC
>TRBV30|TRBJ1-6|-|-
CAWSPGPNSPLHF
TGTGCCTGGTCTCCAGGGCCTAATTCACCCCTCCACTTT
>TRBV27|TRBJ2-7|few|-
CASRVTGAHEQYF
TGTGCCAGCAGGGTGACAGGTGCTCACGAGCAGTACTTC
>TRBV2|TRBJ2-2|-|-
CASTWTSGNANTGELFF
TGTGCCAGCACCTGGACCTCGGGGAACGCGAACACCGGGGAGCTGTTTTTT
>TRBV10-3|TRBJ1-1|-|TRBD1
CAIGTGGPEAFF
TGTGCCATAGGGACAGGGGGCCCTGAAGCTTTCTTT
>TRBV7-2|TRBJ2-4|-|TRBD1
CASSPSGGGDRAVIQYF
TGTGCCAGCAGCCCGTCCGGGGGAGGGGACAGGGCGGTCATTCAGTACTTC
>TRBV7-9|TRBJ2-7|-|TRBD1
CASSARQGAGYEQYF
TGTGCCAGCAGTGCACGACAGGGGGCAGGTTACGAGCAGTACTTC
>TRBV5-1|TRBJ1-2|-|-
CASSLDLQFYGYTF
TGCGCCAGCAGCTTGGATTTGCAGTTCTATGGCTACACCTTC
>TRBV5-4|TRBJ2-2|-|TRBD1
CASRPRDRDLPGELFF
TGTGCCAGCAGGCCCCGGGACAGGGATCTTCCCGGGGAGCTGTTTTTT